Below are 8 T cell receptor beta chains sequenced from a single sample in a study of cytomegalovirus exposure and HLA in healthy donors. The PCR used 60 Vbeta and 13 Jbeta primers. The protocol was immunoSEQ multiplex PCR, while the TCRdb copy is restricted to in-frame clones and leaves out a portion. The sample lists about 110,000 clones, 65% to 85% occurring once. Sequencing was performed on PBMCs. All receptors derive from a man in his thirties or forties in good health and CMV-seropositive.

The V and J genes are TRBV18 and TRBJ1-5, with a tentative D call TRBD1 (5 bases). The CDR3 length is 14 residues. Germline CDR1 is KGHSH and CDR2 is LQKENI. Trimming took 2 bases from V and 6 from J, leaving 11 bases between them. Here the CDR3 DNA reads TGTGCCAGCTCACCAACGGCCGGGGGTCAGCCCCAGCATTTT. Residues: CASSPTAGGQPQHF. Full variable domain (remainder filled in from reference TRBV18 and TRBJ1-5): NAGVMQNPRHLVRRRGQEARLRCSPMKGHSHVYWYRQLPEEGLKFMVYLQKENIIDESGMPKERFSAEFPKEGPSILRIQQVVRGDSAAYFCASSPTAGGQPQHFGDGTRLSIL.

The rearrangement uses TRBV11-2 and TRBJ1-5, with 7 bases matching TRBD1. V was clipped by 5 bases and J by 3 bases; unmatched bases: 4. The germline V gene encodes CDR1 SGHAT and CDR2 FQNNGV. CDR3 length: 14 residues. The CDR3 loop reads CASSPGTVNQPQHF. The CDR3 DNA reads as TGTGCCAGCAGCCCCGGGACAGTCAATCAGCCCCAGCATTTT.

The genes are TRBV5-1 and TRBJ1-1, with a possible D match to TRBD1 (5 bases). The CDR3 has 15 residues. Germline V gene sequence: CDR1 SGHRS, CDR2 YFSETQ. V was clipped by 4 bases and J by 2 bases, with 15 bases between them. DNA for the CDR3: TGCGCCAGCAGCCTGGGACTTATGCTTAACACTGAAGCTTTCTTT. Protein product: CASSLGLMLNTEAFF.

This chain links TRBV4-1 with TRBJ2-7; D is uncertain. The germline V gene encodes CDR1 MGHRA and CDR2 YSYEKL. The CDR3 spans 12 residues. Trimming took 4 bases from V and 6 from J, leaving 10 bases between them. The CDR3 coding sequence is TGCGCCAGCAGCCGAGTCCTTGGCGAGCAGTACTTC. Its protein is CASSRVLGEQYF.

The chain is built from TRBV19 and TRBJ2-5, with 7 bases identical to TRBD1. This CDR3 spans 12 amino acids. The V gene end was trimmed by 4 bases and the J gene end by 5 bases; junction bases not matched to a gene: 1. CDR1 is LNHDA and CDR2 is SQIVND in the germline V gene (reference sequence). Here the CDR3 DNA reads TGTGCCAGTAGTACGACAGGGGAGACCCAGTACTTC. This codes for CASSTTGETQYF.

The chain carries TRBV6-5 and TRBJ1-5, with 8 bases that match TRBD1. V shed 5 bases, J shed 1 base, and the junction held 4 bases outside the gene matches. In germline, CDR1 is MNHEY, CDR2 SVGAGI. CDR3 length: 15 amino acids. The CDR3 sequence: CASSPDRASNQPQHF. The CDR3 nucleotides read TGTGCCAGCAGTCCGGACAGGGCAAGCAATCAGCCCCAGCATTTT.

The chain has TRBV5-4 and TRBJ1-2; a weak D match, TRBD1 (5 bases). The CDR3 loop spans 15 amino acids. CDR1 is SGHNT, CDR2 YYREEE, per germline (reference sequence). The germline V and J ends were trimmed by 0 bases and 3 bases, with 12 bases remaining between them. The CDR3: CASSLAGGFDYGYTF. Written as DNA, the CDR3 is TGTGCCAGCAGCTTGGCGGGGGGTTTCGACTATGGCTACACCTTC.

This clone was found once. The CDR3 nucleotides read TGTGCCAGCAGTAACCGGGACACCTTTAATGAAAAACTGTTTTTT. Its protein product is CASSNRDTFNEKLFF. The chain recombines TRBV2 with TRBJ1-4; possible D gene TRBD1, 6 bases. The CDR3 length is 15 residues. Germline V gene data show CDR1 as SNHLY and CDR2 as FYNNEI. The V end lost 5 bases, the J end lost 4 bases, and 14 bases lay between the germline ends.